This T cell receptor beta chain is drawn from a study of T cell repertoires and HLA-DP antigens. Study as a whole: In vitro CD4+ alloreactivity was against HeLa-presented HLA-DP. Donors were two male and one female, aged 18-to-29 to 60-to-69. Findings and limits, study-wide: The CD4+ repertoire was not split into naive and memory. Sorted CD137+ clonality was roughly 0.4 for both alloantigens, versus about 0.039 pre-culture.

Here immunoSEQ multiplex PCR was the method, and the copy in TCRdb shows in-frame clones only, minus some. The sample has some 89,000 clones; more than 75% are singletons. To note about this clone: What it binds is unknown.

The sequenced material came from CD4+ T cells from PBMCs. The clonotype was recovered from a man aged 45 to 65 in good health and CMV-seronegative.

In nucleotides, the CDR3 is TGTGCCAGCAGCTTGGGACTGGCGGATGAGGCTTTCTTT. Encoded protein: CASSLGLADEAFF. This sequence joins TRBV5-4 and TRBJ1-1; D remains unclear. Germline loops: CDR1 SGHNT, CDR2 YYREEE (reference sequence). V lost 0 bases, J lost 11 bases, and 14 bases lay in between. CDR3 length: 13 amino acids.